The 18 T cell receptor beta chains below come from one sample, sequenced in a study of T cell clonality in common variable immunodeficiency. TCRdb's table, derived via immunoSEQ multiplex PCR, lists solely in-frame clones and lacks some. Recorded here are tens of thousands of clones, none singletons. The specimen was peripheral blood mononuclear cells. The receptors stem from a person aged 18-70 years in good health.

This clone was counted only a few times. The CDR3 is cut off 3 residues early in the read; its end comes from the germline J gene. The chain has TRBV6-2 or TRBV6-3 and TRBJ1-5, with TRBD1 identical over 9 bases. CDR3 size: 15 residues. CDR1 MNHEY and CDR2 SVGEGT come from the germline V gene. Trimming cost V 0 bases and J 6 bases; bases outside gene matches: 3. The CDR3 DNA, read in part, is TGTGCCAGCAGTTACTCGTCGGACAGGGGTCAGCCC. Protein sequence: CASSYSSDRGQP. The full CDR3 protein is CASSYSSDRGQPQHF.

This clone has ten or more counts. The read terminates 3 residues ahead of where the CDR3 ends, so the germline J gene completes it. The chain combines TRBV20-1 with TRBJ1-5; D might be TRBD1 (5 bases). The CDR3 runs 12 residues. V gave up 5 bases and J gave up 6 bases, with 11 bases separating them. CDR1 is DFQATT, CDR2 SNEGSKA, per germline (reference sequence). The DNA read from the CDR3 is TGCAGTGCTGCAGGGTCAAGTCAGCCC. This translates into CSAAGSSQP. Given in full, the CDR3 is CSAAGSSQPQHF.

This clone has ten or more counts. Read sequence stops 3 residues before the CDR3 end, and the germline J gene provides the missing end. The chain has TRBV7-3 and TRBJ2-3; 9 bases are a match to TRBD1. Trimming took 5 bases from V and 5 from J; bases not matched to a gene: 8. The CDR3 length is 15 residues. Germline assignment: CDR1 SGHTA and CDR2 FQGTGA. CDR3 DNA, as far as it was read: TGTGCCAGCAGCCCCGGACAGGGGAGGGGAGATACG. It encodes CASSPGQGRGDT. The whole CDR3 sequence reads CASSPGQGRGDTQYF.

This clone was recorded many times. The CDR3 end lies 3 residues beyond the end of the read and is filled in from the germline J gene. The chain links TRBV19 to TRBJ1-4; 8 bases fit TRBD1. The V segment lost 3 bases and the J segment 8 bases; nucleotides outside the gene matches: 2. Per the germline V gene, CDR1 is LNHDA and CDR2 is SQIVND (reference sequence). This CDR3 has 13 amino acids. The CDR3 here is CASSIGQGEKLFF. CDR3 DNA (partial): TGTGCCAGTAGTATCGGACAGGGAGAAAAA. Supplemented by reference TRBV19 and TRBJ1-4, the full variable domain reads DGGITQSPKYLFRKEGQNVTLSCEQNLNHDAMYWYRQDPGQGLRLIYYSQIVNDFQKGDIAEGYSVSREKKESFPLTVTSAQKNPTAFYLCASSIGQGEKLFFGSGTQLSVL.

This clone has more than one count but fewer than ten. The sequence runs out 3 residues before the end of the CDR3; the remainder is reconstructed from the germline J gene. The gene calls are TRBV11-2 and TRBJ2-7, with D maybe TRBD2 (5 bases). In germline, CDR1 is SGHAT, CDR2 FQNNGV. This CDR3 contains 14 residues. V was pared by 6 bases and J by 3 bases, with 15 bases between. The chain's CDR3 is CASSLAEADYEQYF. Incomplete CDR3 DNA: TGTGCCAGCAGTTTGGCGGAGGCGGACTACGAG.

This clone was seen repeatedly, ten times or more. The read finishes 3 residues shy of the CDR3 end, and the germline J gene is used to complete it. The chain employs TRBV20-1 and TRBJ2-2, with 10 bases fitting TRBD1. The V and J ends lost 6 bases and 0 bases, in that order; junction bases with no gene match: 7. Germline V gives CDR1 DFQATT, CDR2 SNEGSKA (reference sequence). The CDR3 sequence is 16 residues long. CDR3 loop: CSATGTGDTNTGELFF. CDR3 DNA, as far as it was read: TGCAGTGCCACCGGGACAGGGGACACGAACACCGGGGAG.

At least ten counts were recorded for this clone. The DNA ends 3 residues before the CDR3 does, and the rest of the CDR3 is filled in from the germline J gene. This chain uses TRBV4-2 with TRBJ2-7; D is unclear. The CDR3 contains 12 residues. With 1 base removed from V and 4 bases from J, the gap between germline ends came to 5 bases. Germline V CDR1 and CDR2: LGHNA, YNFKEQ. The CDR3 spells CASSQGSYEQYF. The part of the CDR3 DNA that was read is TGTGCCAGCAGCCAAGGTTCGTACGAG.

This clone was counted many times. From the germline J gene comes the end of the CDR3, since the read stops 3 residues before it. V gene TRBV20-1 combines with J gene TRBJ1-2; D is possibly TRBD1 (6 bases). Trimming took 2 bases from V and 6 from J, leaving 16 bases between them. The germline CDR1 and CDR2 sequences are DFQATT and SNEGSKA (reference sequence). The CDR3 contains 14 residues. Here the CDR3 reads CSARQPAGVDGYTF. The CDR3 DNA, read in part, is TGCAGTGCTAGACAGCCCGCAGGGGTGGATGGC.

This clone was counted a few times. The sequenced fragment ends 3 residues before the CDR3 boundary, so the rest is inferred from the germline J gene. V and J are TRBV11-2 and TRBJ1-1; possibly TRBD1 for D (5 bases). Germline CDR1 reads SGHAT; CDR2 reads FQNNGV. The V end was cut by 5 bases, the J end by 6 bases, with 16 bases between. The CDR3 has 14 residues. CDR3 DNA (partial): TGTGCCAGCAGCCCGATGGGGCAGGGCGCTGAA. Translation: CASSPMGQGAE. The whole CDR3 protein is CASSPMGQGAEAFF.

This clone was recorded at least ten times. The missing CDR3 end, 3 residues past where the read stops, is filled in from the germline J gene. V gene TRBV28 combines with J gene TRBJ1-5, with TRBD1 identical over 9 bases. The CDR3 has 15 residues. Germline V lookup: CDR1 MDHEN, CDR2 SYDVKM. V lost 6 bases to trimming and J lost 4 bases; unmatched junction nucleotides: 7. CDR3 DNA (partial): TGTGCCAGCAGCTACCCGGACAGGGGAAATCAGCCC. Amino acid sequence: CASSYPDRGNQP. The full CDR3 sequence reads CASSYPDRGNQPQHF.

This clone was picked up many times. Read data end 3 residues before the CDR3 end; the end is taken from the germline J gene. The chain joins TRBV5-1 to TRBJ1-1, with D unresolved. This CDR3 is 15 amino acids long. V was cut by 2 bases and J by 3 bases, with 14 bases left in between. The germline V gene encodes CDR1 SGHRS and CDR2 YFSETQ. The CDR3 reads CASSFVREGDTEAFF. The CDR3 bases that were read are TGCGCCAGCAGCTTCGTGCGGGAGGGTGACACTGAA.

This clone was observed many times. The sequence runs out 3 residues before the end of the CDR3; the remainder is reconstructed from the germline J gene. The chain combines TRBV7-3 with TRBJ1-3; TRBD1 matches at 9 bases. CDR1 and CDR2 (germline): SGHTA, FQGTGA. The J segment lost 0 bases and the V segment lost 5 bases, leaving 2 bases of the junction unmatched. The CDR3 extends over 15 amino acids. CDR3 loop: CASSTTGGSGNTIYF. CDR3 DNA, as far as it was read: TGTGCCAGCAGCACGACAGGGGGCTCTGGAAACACC.

This clone was recorded many times. The CDR3 end is not reached by the read, which stops 3 residues before it; the germline J gene fills it in. V and J are TRBV7-2 and TRBJ1-4; D gene uncertain. The V gene lost 5 bases and the J gene lost 8 bases, with 15 bases spanning the gap. CDR1 and CDR2 (germline): SGHTA, FQGNSA. The CDR3 runs to 14 residues. CDR3 sequence reads: CASSRRAPGEKLFF. The CDR3 DNA, read in part, is TGTGCCAGCAGCCGCCGGGCCCCGGGGGAAAAA.

This clone was counted ten times or more. The read gets to within 3 residues of the CDR3 end, and the germline J gene fills in the rest. The chain combines TRBV30 with TRBJ2-5, with 9 bases matching TRBD1. This CDR3 comprises 15 residues. Per the germline V gene, CDR1 is GTSNPN and CDR2 is SVGIG (reference sequence). After removal of 0 bases from V and 1 base from J, the junction contained 3 bases not matched to a gene. The covered CDR3 bases are TGTGCCTGGAGTGTACGGACAGGGGTCCAAGAGACC. Its translation is CAWSVRTGVQET. The whole CDR3 is CAWSVRTGVQETQYF. Variable domain in full (rest from reference TRBV30 and TRBJ2-5): SQTIHQWPATLVQPVGSPLSLECTVEGTSNPNLYWYRQAAGRGLQLLFYSVGIGQISSEVPQNLSASRPQDRQFILSSKKLLLSDSGFYLCAWSVRTGVQETQYFGPGTRLLVL.

This clone was picked up a small number of times. The read terminates 3 residues before the CDR3 end, so the remaining end is supplied by the germline J gene. The J gene is TRBJ2-1, the V gene TRBV5-1; perhaps TRBD1 as D (6 bases). Germline assignment: CDR1 SGHRS and CDR2 YFSETQ. This CDR3 spans 16 amino acids. V gave up 0 bases and J gave up 3 bases, with 13 bases separating them. CDR3 residues: CASSLGSGVRYNEQFF. The CDR3 bases that were read are TGCGCCAGCAGCTTGGGCTCAGGGGTTCGCTACAATGAG. The variable domain in full, completed from reference TRBV5-1 and TRBJ2-1, reads KAGVTQTPRYLIKTRGQQVTLSCSPISGHRSVSWYQQTPGQGLQFLFEYFSETQRNKGNFPGRFSGRQFSNSRSEMNVSTLELGDSALYLCASSLGSGVRYNEQFFGPGTRLTVL.

This clone came up many times. Sequencing ends 3 residues short of the CDR3 end; the germline J gene provides the rest. The rearrangement uses TRBV20-1 and TRBJ2-5; no definite D call. Germline CDR1 and CDR2: DFQATT and SNEGSKA (reference sequence). V dropped 2 bases and J dropped 5 bases, with 6 bases sitting between them. The CDR3 runs 11 residues. The covered CDR3 bases are TGCAGTGCTAGACCAATGGAGACC. This codes for CSARPMET. The CDR3 in full is CSARPMETQYF.

This clone was observed at least ten times. Read data end 3 residues before the CDR3 end; the end is taken from the germline J gene. This sequence joins TRBV2 and TRBJ2-7; no definite D call. The CDR3 is made up of 14 amino acids. Germline lookup yields CDR1 SNHLY and CDR2 FYNNEI. The V and J ends lost 3 bases and 3 bases respectively, with 12 bases between them. The CDR3 here is CASSDGISSYEQYF. CDR3 bases read: TGTGCCAGCAGTGATGGCATCTCGAGCTACGAG.

Comments on this clone: Read data end 3 residues before the CDR3 end; the end is taken from the germline J gene. The rearrangement links TRBV20-1 to TRBJ2-5; perhaps TRBD2 as D (6 bases). V gave up 6 bases and J gave up 2 bases, with 16 bases separating them. The CDR3 is 14 amino acids. Germline loops: CDR1 DFQATT, CDR2 SNEGSKA (reference sequence). CDR3 loop: CSAGGWAIQETQYF. The CDR3 DNA, read in part, is TGCAGTGCCGGGGGATGGGCTATACAAGAGACC.